This T cell receptor (beta chain) was documented in a study of early T cells in non-severe SARS-CoV-2 infection. Turning to the study itself: Alpha and beta chains were unpaired, from unsorted whole-blood bulk RNA. Study outcomes and limitations: Matching with VDJdb favored anti-spike CD8 responses (missing private and CD4 specificities).

Ten or more counts support this clonotype. Its antigen remains unknown. The library protocol tagged individual cDNA molecules with unique molecular identifiers. Each CDR3 protein gets one entry after TCRdb re-called the 5' RACE reads with MiXCR. In the table there are tens of thousands of distinct CDR3 sequences, roughly 4% of which are singletons. This CDR3 region has 17 residues. Germline V lookup: CDR1 SGHNT, CDR2 YYREEE (reference sequence). With 1 base removed from V and 5 bases from J, the gap between germline ends came to 22 bases. This chain connects TRBV5-4 to TRBJ2-7; D is undetermined. This clonotype was obtained from an adult who was a healthcare worker with PCR-confirmed SARS-CoV-2 infection or an uninfected control (not recorded which). The sequenced sample consisted of whole blood. The CDR3 region is CASSLSDGWALPHEQYF. CDR3 DNA sequence: TGTGCCAGCAGCTTGTCAGACGGTTGGGCCCTGCCCCACGAGCAGTACTTC. Looking up the rest from reference TRBV5-4 and TRBJ2-7 gives the full variable domain: ETGVTQSPTHLIKTRGQQVTLRCSSQSGHNTVSWYQQALGQGPQFIFQYYREEENGRGNFPPRFSGLQFPNYSSELNVNALELDDSALYLCASSLSDGWALPHEQYFGPGTRLTVT.